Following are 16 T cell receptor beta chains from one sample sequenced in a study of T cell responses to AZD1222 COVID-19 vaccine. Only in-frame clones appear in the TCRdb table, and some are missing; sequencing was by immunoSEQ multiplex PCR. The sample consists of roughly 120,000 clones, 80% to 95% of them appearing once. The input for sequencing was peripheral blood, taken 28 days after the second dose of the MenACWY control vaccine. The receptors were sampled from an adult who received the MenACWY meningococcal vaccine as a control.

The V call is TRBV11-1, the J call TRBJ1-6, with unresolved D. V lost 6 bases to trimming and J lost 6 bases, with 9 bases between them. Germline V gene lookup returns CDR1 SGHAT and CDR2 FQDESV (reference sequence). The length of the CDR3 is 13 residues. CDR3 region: CASRLKGNSPLHF. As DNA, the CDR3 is TGTGCCAGCAGGCTCAAGGGTAATTCACCCCTCCACTTT.

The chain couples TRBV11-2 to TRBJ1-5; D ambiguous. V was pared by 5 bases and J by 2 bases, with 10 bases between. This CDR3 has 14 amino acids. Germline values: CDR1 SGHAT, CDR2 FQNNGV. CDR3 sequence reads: CASSRGLGNQPQHF. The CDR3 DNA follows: TGTGCCAGCAGCCGAGGTCTCGGCAATCAGCCCCAGCATTTT.

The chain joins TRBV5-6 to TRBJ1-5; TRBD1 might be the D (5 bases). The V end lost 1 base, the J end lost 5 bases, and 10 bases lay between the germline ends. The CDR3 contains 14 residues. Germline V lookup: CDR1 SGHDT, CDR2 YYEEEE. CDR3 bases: TGTGCCAGCAGCTTGTTCAGGGCCCATCAGCCCCAGCATTTT. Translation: CASSLFRAHQPQHF.

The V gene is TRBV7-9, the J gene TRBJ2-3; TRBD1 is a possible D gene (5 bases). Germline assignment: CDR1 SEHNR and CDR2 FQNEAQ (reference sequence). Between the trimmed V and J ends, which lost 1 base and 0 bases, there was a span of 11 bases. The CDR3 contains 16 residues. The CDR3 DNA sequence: TGTGCCAGCAGCTTAGGCCGACAGAGTAGCACAGATACGCAGTATTTT. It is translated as CASSLGRQSSTDTQYF. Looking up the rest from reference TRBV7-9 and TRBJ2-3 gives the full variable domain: DTGVSQNPRHKITKRGQNVTFRCDPISEHNRLYWYRQTLGQGPEFLTYFQNEAQLEKSRLLSDRFSAERPKGSFSTLEIQRTEQGDSAMYLCASSLGRQSSTDTQYFGPGTRLTVL.

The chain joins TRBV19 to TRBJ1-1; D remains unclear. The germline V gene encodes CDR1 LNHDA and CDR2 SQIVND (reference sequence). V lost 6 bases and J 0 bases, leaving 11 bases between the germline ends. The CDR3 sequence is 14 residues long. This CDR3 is CASSKSGVNTEAFF. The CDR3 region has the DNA TGTGCCAGTAGCAAGTCGGGTGTGAACACTGAAGCTTTCTTT. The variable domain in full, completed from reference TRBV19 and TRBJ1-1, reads DGGITQSPKYLFRKEGQNVTLSCEQNLNHDAMYWYRQDPGQGLRLIYYSQIVNDFQKGDIAEGYSVSREKKESFPLTVTSAQKNPTAFYLCASSKSGVNTEAFFGQGTRLTVV.

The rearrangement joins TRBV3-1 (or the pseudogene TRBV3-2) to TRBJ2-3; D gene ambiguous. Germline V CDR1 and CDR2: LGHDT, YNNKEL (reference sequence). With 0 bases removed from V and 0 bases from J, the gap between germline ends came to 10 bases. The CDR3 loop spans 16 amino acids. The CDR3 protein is CASSQDRSGSTDTQYF. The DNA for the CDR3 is TGTGCCAGCAGCCAAGATCGGTCAGGTAGCACAGATACGCAGTATTTT.

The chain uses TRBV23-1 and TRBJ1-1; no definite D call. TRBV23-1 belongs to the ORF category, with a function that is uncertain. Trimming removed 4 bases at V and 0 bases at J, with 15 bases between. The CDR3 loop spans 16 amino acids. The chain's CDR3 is CASSREGIFMNTEAFF. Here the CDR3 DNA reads TGCGCCAGCAGTCGTGAAGGGATCTTTATGAACACTGAAGCTTTCTTT.

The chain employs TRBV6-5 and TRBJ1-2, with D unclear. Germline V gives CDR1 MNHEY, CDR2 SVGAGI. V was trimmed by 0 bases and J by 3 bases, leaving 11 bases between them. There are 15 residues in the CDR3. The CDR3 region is CASSYSLGTYYGYTF. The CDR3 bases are TGTGCCAGCAGTTACTCATTGGGTACTTACTATGGCTACACCTTC.

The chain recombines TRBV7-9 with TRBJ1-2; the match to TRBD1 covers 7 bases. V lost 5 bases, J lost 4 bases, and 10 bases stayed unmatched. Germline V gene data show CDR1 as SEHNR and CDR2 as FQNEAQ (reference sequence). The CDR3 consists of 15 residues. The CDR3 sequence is CASSLRQGISYGYTF. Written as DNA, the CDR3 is TGTGCCAGCAGCCTTCGACAGGGAATCTCCTATGGCTACACCTTC.

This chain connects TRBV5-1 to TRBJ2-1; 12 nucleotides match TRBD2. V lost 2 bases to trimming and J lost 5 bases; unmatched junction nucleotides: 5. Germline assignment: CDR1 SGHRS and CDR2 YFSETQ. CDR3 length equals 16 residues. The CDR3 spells CASSFSSGGANNEQFF. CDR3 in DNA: TGCGCCAGCAGCTTTTCTAGCGGGGGGGCCAACAATGAGCAGTTCTTC.

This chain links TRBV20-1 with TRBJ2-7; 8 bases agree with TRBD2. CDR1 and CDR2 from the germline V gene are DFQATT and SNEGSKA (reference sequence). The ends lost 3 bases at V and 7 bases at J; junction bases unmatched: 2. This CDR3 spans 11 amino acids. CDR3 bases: TGCAGTGCTAGCGGGACTAGAGAGCAGTACGTC. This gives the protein CSASGTREQYV.

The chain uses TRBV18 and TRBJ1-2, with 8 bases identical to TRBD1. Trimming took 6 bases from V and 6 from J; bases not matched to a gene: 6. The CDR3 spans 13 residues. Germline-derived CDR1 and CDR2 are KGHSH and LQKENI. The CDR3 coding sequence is TGTGCCAGCTCCAGACAGGGGATGAATGGCTACACCTTC. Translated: CASSRQGMNGYTF.

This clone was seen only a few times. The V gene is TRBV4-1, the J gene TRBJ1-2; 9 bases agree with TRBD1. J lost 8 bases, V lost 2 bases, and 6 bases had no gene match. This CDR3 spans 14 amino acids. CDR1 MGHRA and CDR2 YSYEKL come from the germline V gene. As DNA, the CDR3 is TGCGCCAGCAGCCAAACACAGGGGGCGAAGGGCTACACCTTC. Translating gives CASSQTQGAKGYTF.

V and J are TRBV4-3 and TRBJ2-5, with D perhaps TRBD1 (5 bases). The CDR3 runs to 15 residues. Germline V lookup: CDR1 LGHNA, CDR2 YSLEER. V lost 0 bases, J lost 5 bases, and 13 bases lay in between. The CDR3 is CASSQDRGWWETQYF. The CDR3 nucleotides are TGCGCCAGCAGCCAAGATAGGGGCTGGTGGGAGACCCAGTACTTC.

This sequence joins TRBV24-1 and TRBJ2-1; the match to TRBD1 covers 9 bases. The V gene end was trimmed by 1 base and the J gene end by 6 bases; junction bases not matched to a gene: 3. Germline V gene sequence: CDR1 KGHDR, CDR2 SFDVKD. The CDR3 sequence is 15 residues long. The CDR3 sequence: CATSDLGTGINEQFF. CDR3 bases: TGTGCCACCAGTGATTTAGGGACAGGGATCAATGAGCAGTTCTTC.

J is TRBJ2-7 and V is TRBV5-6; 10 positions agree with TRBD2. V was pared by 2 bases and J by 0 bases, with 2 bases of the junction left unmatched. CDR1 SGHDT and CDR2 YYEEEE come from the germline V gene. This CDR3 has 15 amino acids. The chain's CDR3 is CASSFWTSGSYEQYV. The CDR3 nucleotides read TGTGCCAGCAGCTTTTGGACTAGCGGCTCCTACGAGCAGTACGTC.